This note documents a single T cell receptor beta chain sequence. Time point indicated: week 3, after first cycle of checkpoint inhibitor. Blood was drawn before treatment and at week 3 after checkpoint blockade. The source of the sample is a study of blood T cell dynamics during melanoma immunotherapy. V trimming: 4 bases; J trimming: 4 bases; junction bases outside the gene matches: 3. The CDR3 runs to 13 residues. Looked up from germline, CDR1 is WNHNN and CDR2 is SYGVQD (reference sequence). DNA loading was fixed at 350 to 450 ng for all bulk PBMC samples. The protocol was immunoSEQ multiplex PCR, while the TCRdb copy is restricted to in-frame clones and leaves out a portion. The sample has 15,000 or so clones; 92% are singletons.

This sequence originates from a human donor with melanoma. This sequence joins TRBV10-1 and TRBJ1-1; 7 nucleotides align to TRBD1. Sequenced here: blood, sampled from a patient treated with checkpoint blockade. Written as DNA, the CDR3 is TGCGCCAGCAGTGCTACAGGGGTCACTGAAGCTTTCTTT. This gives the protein CASSATGVTEAFF.